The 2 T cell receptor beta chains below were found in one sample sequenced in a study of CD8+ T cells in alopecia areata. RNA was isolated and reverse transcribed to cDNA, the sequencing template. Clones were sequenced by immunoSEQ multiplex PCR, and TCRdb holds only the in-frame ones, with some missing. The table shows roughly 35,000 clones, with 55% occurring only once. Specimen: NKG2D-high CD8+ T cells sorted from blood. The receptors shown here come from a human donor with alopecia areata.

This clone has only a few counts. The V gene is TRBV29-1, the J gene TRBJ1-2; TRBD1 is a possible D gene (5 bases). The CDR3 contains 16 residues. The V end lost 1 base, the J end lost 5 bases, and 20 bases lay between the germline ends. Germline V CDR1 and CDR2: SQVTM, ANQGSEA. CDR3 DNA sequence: TGCAGCGTTGAAGGCCTGGAGGGGACGTTTGGGTATGGCTACACCTTC. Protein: CSVEGLEGTFGYGYTF.

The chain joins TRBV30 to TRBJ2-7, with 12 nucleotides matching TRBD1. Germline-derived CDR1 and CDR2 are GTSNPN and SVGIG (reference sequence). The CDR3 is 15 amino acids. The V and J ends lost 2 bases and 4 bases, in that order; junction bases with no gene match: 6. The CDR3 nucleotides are TGTGCCTGGAGTCCGGGACAGGGGGCTTTATACGAGCAGTACTTC. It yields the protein CAWSPGQGALYEQYF.